The rows below give T cell receptor beta chains drawn from one sample of a study of control samples from healthy donors and cancer patients. The table came from immunoSEQ multiplex PCR; TCRdb's copy has only in-frame clones and leaves some out. The table records about 130,000 clones, roughly 92% of them present only once. Specimen: blood. The receptors were sampled from a young man in good health. Each CDR3 is given with its conserved first and last residue. A D gene is named only where the DNA matches it firmly. Clone size is stated in some rows and not others, as once, few, many or a class when expanded.

cdr3_aa | cdr3_nt | j_call | d_call | clone_size | v_call
CASSFREYSPLHF | TGTGCCAGCAGCTTTAGGGAATATTCACCCCTCCACTTT | TRBJ1-6 | NA | NA | TRBV3-1/TRBV3-2
CASSEVFRQLKF | TGTGCCAGCAGTGAAGTGTTTAGACAGCTAAAATTC | TRBJ1-2 | NA | NA | TRBV6-1
CASSIGGWDRALRNTEAFF | TGTGCCAGTAGTATAGGGGGATGGGACAGGGCCCTTCGGAACACTGAAGCTTTCTTT | TRBJ1-1 | TRBD1 | NA | TRBV19
CASSQGPPAGGYEQYF | TGTGCCAGCAGCCAAGGACCTCCAGCGGGGGGCTACGAGCAGTACTTC | TRBJ2-7 | TRBD2 | once | TRBV3-1/TRBV3-2
CASSLSSGAGANVLTF | TGTGCCAGCAGTTTATCGTCGGGGGCTGGGGCCAACGTCCTGACTTTC | TRBJ2-6 | NA | NA | TRBV27
CASSPRGLRVADTQYF | TGTGCCAGCAGCCCACGAGGTTTACGGGTCGCAGATACGCAGTATTTT | TRBJ2-3 | NA | NA | TRBV9
CASSYSGGANTGELFF | TGTGCCAGCAGCTATAGCGGGGGGGCGAACACCGGGGAGCTGTTTTTT | TRBJ2-2 | TRBD2 | NA | TRBV4-2
CASSQVVGNSPLHF | TGTGCCAGCAGCCAGGTTGTGGGGAATTCACCCCTCCACTTT | TRBJ1-6 | NA | NA | TRBV3-1/TRBV3-2
CASSPQRVPSSYEQYF | TGTGCCAGCTCACCCCAGCGGGTCCCATCCTCCTACGAGCAGTACTTC | TRBJ2-7 | NA | NA | TRBV18
CASSQGGGYTF | TGTGCCAGCAGCCAAGGAGGTGGCTACACCTTC | TRBJ1-2 | NA | NA | TRBV3-1/TRBV3-2
CASSQDRGEGVEKLFF | TGCGCCAGCAGCCAAGATCGGGGGGAGGGAGTTGAAAAACTGTTTTTT | TRBJ1-4 | NA | NA | TRBV4-1
CASSSGTGNTEAFF | TGCGCCAGCAGTTCTGGGACAGGGAACACTGAAGCTTTCTTT | TRBJ1-1 | TRBD1 | NA | TRBV4-1
CASSPRSDTGNQPQHF | TGTGCCAGTAGTCCCCGCTCAGACACAGGCAATCAGCCCCAGCATTTT | TRBJ1-5 | NA | once | TRBV19
CASSVSMNTEAFF | TGTGCCAGCAGCGTCTCAATGAACACTGAAGCTTTCTTT | TRBJ1-1 | NA | NA | TRBV9
CASSYSTGGFYEQYF | TGTGCCAGCAGTTACTCGACAGGGGGTTTTTACGAGCAGTACTTC | TRBJ2-7 | TRBD1 | NA | TRBV6-5
CASSLATTLTYNEQFF | TGTGCCAGCAGCTTAGCAACGACCTTGACCTACAATGAGCAGTTCTTC | TRBJ2-1 | NA | NA | TRBV7-6
CASSAPGQANNEQFF | TGTGCCAGCAGCGCACCGGGACAGGCCAACAATGAGCAGTTCTTC | TRBJ2-1 | TRBD1 | NA | TRBV5-5
CASSGVQGRRYGYTF | TGTGCCAGCAGTGGGGTACAGGGGCGAAGGTATGGCTACACCTTC | TRBJ1-2 | TRBD1 | NA | TRBV2
CASSLSAGGGPWETQYF | TGTGCCAGCAGTTTATCGGCGGGAGGGGGGCCGTGGGAGACCCAGTACTTC | TRBJ2-5 | TRBD2 | NA | TRBV27
CASSAAGRSYEQYF | TGTGCCAGCAGCGCCGCGGGGCGCTCCTACGAGCAGTACTTC | TRBJ2-7 | NA | NA | TRBV9
CASGDRGRNGYTF | TGTGCCAGCGGGGACAGGGGGCGGAATGGCTACACCTTC | TRBJ1-2 | NA | once | TRBV12-1
CASSSGTERETQYF | TGTGCCAGCAGCTCCGGGACAGAAAGAGAGACCCAGTACTTC | TRBJ2-5 | TRBD1 | NA | TRBV11-3
CASSSLYEQYF | TGTGCCAGCAGCTCTCTCTACGAGCAGTACTTC | TRBJ2-7 | NA | NA | TRBV7-6
CASSLVPRWGGEETQYF | TGTGCCAGCAGCTTAGTCCCCCGGTGGGGGGGCGAGGAGACCCAGTACTTC | TRBJ2-5 | NA | NA | TRBV11-2
CASSGLDRDDTEAFF | TGTGCCAGCAGCGGGCTAGACAGGGATGACACTGAAGCTTTCTTT | TRBJ1-1 | TRBD1 | NA | TRBV5-6
CASREQVMNTEAFF | TGCGCCAGCAGAGAACAGGTAATGAACACTGAAGCTTTCTTT | TRBJ1-1 | NA | once | TRBV4-1
CASSGSGTGGIGETQYF | TGTGCCAGCAGCGGATCCGGTACAGGGGGAATAGGGGAGACCCAGTACTTC | TRBJ2-5 | TRBD1 | NA | TRBV5-4
CASSFAGESIDTQYF | TGTGCCAGCAGCTTCGCCGGGGAGTCGATAGATACGCAGTATTTT | TRBJ2-3 | NA | once | TRBV9
CASSQTSAQETQYF | TGTGCCAGCAGCCAGACTAGCGCCCAAGAGACCCAGTACTTC | TRBJ2-5 | TRBD2 | NA | TRBV7-2
CASSGHDRALGNEQFF | TGTGCCAGCAGCGGTCACGACAGGGCCCTCGGTAATGAGCAGTTCTTC | TRBJ2-1 | TRBD1 | NA | TRBV9
CASSSPPWDEQYF | TGTGCCAGCAGTTCACCCCCATGGGACGAGCAGTACTTC | TRBJ2-7 | NA | NA | TRBV7-6
CASSLPGQGSYGYTF | TGTGCCAGCAGTTTACCGGGACAGGGGTCCTATGGCTACACCTTC | TRBJ1-2 | TRBD1 | NA | TRBV28
CASSYNLAADYNEQFF | TGTGCCAGCAGTTATAATCTAGCGGCGGACTACAATGAGCAGTTCTTC | TRBJ2-1 | TRBD2 | once | TRBV5-6
CASMEGGANVLTF | TGCGCCAGCATGGAAGGTGGGGCCAACGTCCTGACTTTC | TRBJ2-6 | NA | NA | TRBV10-2
CASSLLPAGGAETQYF | TGTGCCAGCAGTTTACTCCCAGCGGGGGGGGCAGAGACCCAGTACTTC | TRBJ2-5 | TRBD2 | NA | TRBV27
CASSARDSHYEQYF | TGTGCCAGTAGTGCCCGGGACTCACACTACGAGCAGTACTTC | TRBJ2-7 | NA | NA | TRBV19
CASSWGQGRYNEQFF | TGCGCCAGCAGCTGGGGACAGGGCAGATACAATGAGCAGTTCTTC | TRBJ2-1 | TRBD1 | NA | TRBV5-1
CASSLSGGGATISYNEQFF | TGCGCCAGCAGCTTGAGCGGCGGGGGGGCTACTATTTCCTACAATGAGCAGTTCTTC | TRBJ2-1 | TRBD2 | once | TRBV5-1
CASSQWGNSYEQYF | TGTGCCAGCAGCCAATGGGGGAACTCCTACGAGCAGTACTTC | TRBJ2-7 | NA | NA | TRBV4-2
CAISDGGYGANVLTF | TGTGCCATCAGTGATGGGGGTTACGGGGCCAACGTCCTGACTTTC | TRBJ2-6 | NA | once | TRBV10-3
CASSQGQASYGYTF | TGTGCCAGCAGCCAGGGACAGGCAAGCTATGGCTACACCTTC | TRBJ1-2 | TRBD1 | NA | TRBV3-1/TRBV3-2
CASSDIPVAYATDTQYF | TGCGCCAGCAGTGATATCCCTGTAGCGTACGCCACAGATACGCAGTATTTT | TRBJ2-3 | NA | once | TRBV10-2
CASSDWVQLTDTQYF | TGTGCCAGCAGTGATTGGGTCCAGTTGACAGATACGCAGTATTTT | TRBJ2-3 | NA | NA | TRBV2
CATHPRGSKNIQYF | TGTGCCACCCACCCCCGGGGGTCCAAAAACATTCAGTACTTC | TRBJ2-4 | NA | NA | TRBV15
CASRKLAGGADTQYF | TGTGCCAGCAGAAAACTAGCGGGGGGTGCAGATACGCAGTATTTT | TRBJ2-3 | TRBD2 | NA | TRBV7-2
CASSYSGGEANYGYTF | TGTGCCAGCAGTTACTCGGGTGGGGAAGCTAACTATGGCTACACCTTC | TRBJ1-2 | NA | NA | TRBV6-5
CASSESGPGNTIYF | TGTGCCAGCAGTGAGTCAGGGCCAGGAAACACCATATATTTT | TRBJ1-3 | NA | NA | TRBV6-1
CASSQDRALNTGELFF | TGTGCCAGCAGCCAAGACAGGGCTCTGAACACCGGGGAGCTGTTTTTT | TRBJ2-2 | TRBD1 | NA | TRBV5-4
CASSLGTWGTRSYTF | TGTGCCAGCAGCTTAGGAACATGGGGGACCCGGAGCTACACCTTC | TRBJ1-2 | NA | NA | TRBV11-2